This is a list of T cell receptor beta chains from one sample in a study of blood T cell repertoires in COVID-19. TCRdb keeps only in-frame clones here, not all; method: immunoSEQ multiplex PCR. The top ten hold just under 25% of the sample, which has around 120,000 clones, about 77% seen once. The sample was peripheral blood. The receptors were sampled from a human donor in a cohort sampled during active COVID-19. The CDR3 runs from the conserved cysteine through the conserved F or W. The order of the fields is clone size, J gene, V gene, D gene, CDR3 protein, CDR3 DNA. D genes are given only for firm matches. Clone size is shown for a subset of rows, as once, few, many or a class of expanded clone.

once,TRBJ2-5,TRBV5-1,TRBD2,CASSRTSGQETQYF,TGCGCCAGCAGTAGGACTAGCGGACAGGAGACCCAGTACTTC
.,TRBJ2-2,TRBV7-2,.,CASSSPRNTGELFF,TGTGCCAGCAGCTCCCCCAGAAACACCGGGGAGCTGTTTTTT
once,TRBJ1-2,TRBV6-6,.,CASNPGVDYGYTF,TGTGCCAGCAACCCAGGGGTGGACTATGGCTACACCTTC
.,TRBJ2-7,TRBV18,TRBD2,CASSLGLAGEEQYF,TGTGCCAGCTCACTCGGACTAGCGGGAGAAGAGCAGTACTTC
.,TRBJ2-3,TRBV29-1,TRBD1,CSVEVGTGRDLQYF,TGCAGCGTTGAAGTTGGGACAGGGAGGGATCTTCAGTATTTT
.,TRBJ1-2,TRBV7-9,.,CASSLGEGGYGYTF,TGTGCCAGCAGCTTAGGGGAGGGAGGCTATGGCTACACCTTC
.,TRBJ1-4,TRBV4-2,.,CASSQDMRVEKLFF,TGTGCCAGCAGCCAAGATATGAGGGTTGAAAAACTGTTTTTT
few,TRBJ1-2,TRBV5-4,.,CASSLEQTQYGYTF,TGTGCCAGCAGCTTGGAGCAGACTCAGTATGGCTACACCTTC
.,TRBJ2-7,TRBV4-1,.,CASSPGWRSTKQYF,TGCGCCAGCAGCCCCGGGTGGAGATCTACGAAGCAGTACTTC
.,TRBJ2-3,TRBV18,TRBD2,CASSLGTSGRTDTQYF,TGTGCCAGCTCACTCGGGACTAGCGGGAGAACAGATACGCAGTATTTT
.,TRBJ1-5,TRBV7-9,.,CASSLATGPNQPQHF,TGTGCCAGCAGCTTAGCCACAGGCCCCAATCAGCCCCAGCATTTT
.,TRBJ1-2,TRBV7-8,.,CASSPTTGSNGYTF,TGTGCCAGCAGCCCCACCACAGGGAGTAATGGCTACACCTTC
.,TRBJ2-2,TRBV6-5,.,CASSSQQGTSGELFF,TGTGCCAGCAGCTCCCAGCAGGGGACGAGCGGGGAGCTGTTTTTT
.,TRBJ2-2,TRBV9,.,CASSPHGGNITGELFF,TGTGCCAGCAGCCCTCACGGGGGAAATATCACCGGGGAGCTGTTTTTT
few,TRBJ1-1,TRBV19,TRBD1,CASRGQGAVSTEAFF,TGTGCCAGTAGGGGACAGGGGGCGGTTTCCACTGAAGCTTTCTTT
.,TRBJ2-7,TRBV11-2,.,CASATEAGGYEQYF,TGTGCCAGCGCCACTGAGGCAGGGGGGTACGAGCAGTACTTC
.,TRBJ1-2,TRBV30,TRBD1,CASWRTGTLTYGYTF,TGTGCCTCCTGGAGGACAGGGACGCTCACCTATGGCTACACCTTC
.,TRBJ2-2,TRBV7-9,.,CASSPPGELFF,TGTGCCAGCAGCCCCCCGGGGGAGCTGTTTTTT
.,TRBJ2-3,TRBV19,.,CASTATGGRDTQYF,TGTGCCAGTACCGCTACCGGGGGTAGGGATACGCAGTATTTT
.,TRBJ2-1,TRBV27,TRBD2,CASSLSGTSGGGYNEQFF,TGTGCCAGCAGTTTATCTGGGACTAGCGGGGGGGGGTACAATGAGCAGTTCTTC
.,TRBJ2-1,TRBV11-3,.,CASSSSAGEGNEQFF,TGTGCCAGCAGCTCAAGCGCCGGAGAAGGCAATGAGCAGTTCTTC
.,TRBJ2-2,TRBV18,.,CASSRVANGELFF,TGTGCCAGCTCACGTGTTGCGAACGGGGAGCTGTTTTTT
.,TRBJ1-3,TRBV18,TRBD1,CASSPNRGASGNTIYF,TGTGCCAGCTCACCGAACAGGGGCGCCTCTGGAAACACCATATATTTT
.,TRBJ2-7,TRBV7-3,TRBD2,CASSLRLASLGEQYF,TGTGCCAGCAGCCTTCGACTAGCCTCCCTGGGGGAGCAGTACTTC
.,TRBJ1-5,TRBV28,.,CASKNLVQPQHF,TGTGCCAGCAAGAACTTGGTACAGCCCCAGCATTTT
once,TRBJ2-7,TRBV5-1,.,CASRGGTVSYEQYF,TGCGCCAGCAGAGGGGGGACAGTCTCCTACGAGCAGTACTTC
.,TRBJ2-7,TRBV27,TRBD1,CASRGQGNYEQYF,TGTGCCAGCAGGGGACAGGGTAACTACGAGCAGTACTTC
.,TRBJ2-7,TRBV11-1,TRBD2,CASSAYSLAGRDEQYF,TGTGCCAGCAGCGCATACTCTCTAGCGGGACGGGACGAGCAGTACTTC
.,TRBJ2-2,TRBV11-3,.,CASSQIRGTHSGELFF,TGTGCCAGCAGCCAGATTAGGGGAACCCACAGCGGGGAGCTGTTTTTT
.,TRBJ1-2,TRBV28,TRBD1,CASSRTGTNYGYTF,TGTGCCAGCAGTCGGACAGGGACTAACTATGGCTACACCTTC
.,TRBJ2-2,TRBV15,.,CATSRAAGLYTGELFF,TGTGCCACCAGCAGAGCTGCGGGACTGTACACCGGGGAGCTGTTTTTT
.,TRBJ2-3,TRBV29-1,.,CSVEIRDTSTDTQYF,TGCAGCGTTGAGATCCGGGATACTAGCACAGATACGCAGTATTTT
.,TRBJ2-6,TRBV28,TRBD2,CASGGRGSSFGANVLTF,TGTGCCAGCGGAGGGAGGGGCTCGAGTTTTGGGGCCAACGTCCTGACTTTC
.,TRBJ1-1,TRBV10-3,TRBD1,CASGTGFLLGTEAFF,TGTGCCAGCGGGACAGGGTTCCTCCTGGGGACTGAAGCTTTCTTT
.,TRBJ1-2,TRBV7-3,TRBD1,CASSQGPTGEDYGYTF,TGTGCCAGCAGCCAGGGCCCCACAGGGGAGGACTATGGCTACACCTTC
.,TRBJ2-2,TRBV4-1,.,CASSQVDLVPVAGELFF,TGCGCCAGCAGCCAAGTGGACTTGGTACCTGTGGCCGGGGAGCTGTTTTTT